This T cell receptor (beta chain) appears in the sequencing data of a study of T cell responses to AZD1222 COVID-19 vaccine. The CDR3 consists of 16 residues. V lost 5 bases to trimming and J lost 6 bases; unmatched junction nucleotides: 7. Germline V lookup: CDR1 SGHVS, CDR2 FNYEAQ. Clones were sequenced by immunoSEQ multiplex PCR, and TCRdb holds only the in-frame ones, with some missing. Found here are roughly 80,000 clones, 90% of them singletons; the top ten hold about 5%. Investigators merged groups given second doses at roughly 4 or roughly 12 weeks. This specimen consisted of peripheral blood, obtained 28 days after the second AZD1222 dose. The chain uses TRBV7-6 and TRBJ2-1; 13 nucleotides agree with TRBD2. This receptor was taken from an adult who received the AZD1222 COVID-19 vaccine. CDR3 region: CASSPRLAGGFNEQFF. CDR3 DNA sequence: TGTGCCAGCAGCCCAAGACTAGCGGGGGGTTTCAATGAGCAGTTCTTC.